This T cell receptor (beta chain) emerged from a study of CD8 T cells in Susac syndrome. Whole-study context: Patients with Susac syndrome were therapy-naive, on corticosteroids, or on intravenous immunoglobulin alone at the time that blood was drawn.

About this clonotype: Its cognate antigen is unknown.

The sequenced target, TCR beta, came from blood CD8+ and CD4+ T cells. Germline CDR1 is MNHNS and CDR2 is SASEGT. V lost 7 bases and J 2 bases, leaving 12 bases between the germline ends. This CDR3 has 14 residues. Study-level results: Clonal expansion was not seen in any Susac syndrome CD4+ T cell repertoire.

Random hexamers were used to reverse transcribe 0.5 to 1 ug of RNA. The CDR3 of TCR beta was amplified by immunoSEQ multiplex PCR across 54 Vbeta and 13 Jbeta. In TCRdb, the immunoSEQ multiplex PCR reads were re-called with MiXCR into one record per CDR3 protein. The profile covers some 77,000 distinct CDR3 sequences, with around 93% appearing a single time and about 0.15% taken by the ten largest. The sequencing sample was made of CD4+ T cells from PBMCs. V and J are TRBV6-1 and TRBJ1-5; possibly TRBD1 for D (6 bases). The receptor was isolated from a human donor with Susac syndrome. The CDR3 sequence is CASIQGLGNQPQHF. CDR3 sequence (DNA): TGTGCCAGCATTCAGGGGCTGGGCAATCAGCCCCAGCATTTT.